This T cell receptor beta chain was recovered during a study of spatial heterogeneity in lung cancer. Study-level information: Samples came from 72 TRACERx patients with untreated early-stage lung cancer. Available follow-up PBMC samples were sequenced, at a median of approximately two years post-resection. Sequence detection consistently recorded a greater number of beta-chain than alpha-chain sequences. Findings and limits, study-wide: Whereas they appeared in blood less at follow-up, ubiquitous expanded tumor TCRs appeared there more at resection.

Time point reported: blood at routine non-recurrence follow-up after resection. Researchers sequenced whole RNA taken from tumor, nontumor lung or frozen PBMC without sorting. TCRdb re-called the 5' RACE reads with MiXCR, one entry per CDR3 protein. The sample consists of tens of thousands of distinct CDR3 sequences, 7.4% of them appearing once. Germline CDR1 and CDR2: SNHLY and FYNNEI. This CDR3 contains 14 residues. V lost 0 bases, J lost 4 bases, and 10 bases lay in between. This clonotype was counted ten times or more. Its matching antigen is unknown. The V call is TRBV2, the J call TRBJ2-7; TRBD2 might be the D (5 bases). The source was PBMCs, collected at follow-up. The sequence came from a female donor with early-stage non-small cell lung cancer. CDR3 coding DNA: TGTGCCAGCAGTGAAGCAAGGTCGGGATACGAGCAGTACTTC. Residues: CASSEARSGYEQYF.